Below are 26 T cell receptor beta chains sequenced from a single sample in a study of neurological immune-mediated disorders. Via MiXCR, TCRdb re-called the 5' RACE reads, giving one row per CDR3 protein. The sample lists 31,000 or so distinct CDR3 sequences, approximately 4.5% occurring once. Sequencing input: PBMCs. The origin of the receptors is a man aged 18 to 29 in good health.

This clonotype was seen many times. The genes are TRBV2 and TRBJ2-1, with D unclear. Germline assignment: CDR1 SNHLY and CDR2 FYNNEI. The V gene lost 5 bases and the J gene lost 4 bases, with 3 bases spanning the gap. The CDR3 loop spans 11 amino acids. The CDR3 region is CASSTYNEQFF. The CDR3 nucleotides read TGTGCCAGCAGTACGTACAATGAGCAGTTCTTC.

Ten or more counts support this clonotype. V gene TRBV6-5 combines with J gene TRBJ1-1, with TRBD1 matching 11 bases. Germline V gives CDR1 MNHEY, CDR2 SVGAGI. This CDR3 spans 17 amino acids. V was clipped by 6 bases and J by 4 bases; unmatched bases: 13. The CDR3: CASSSHPGQGASTEAFF. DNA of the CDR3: TGTGCCAGCAGCTCCCATCCCGGACAGGGGGCGTCCACTGAAGCTTTCTTT.

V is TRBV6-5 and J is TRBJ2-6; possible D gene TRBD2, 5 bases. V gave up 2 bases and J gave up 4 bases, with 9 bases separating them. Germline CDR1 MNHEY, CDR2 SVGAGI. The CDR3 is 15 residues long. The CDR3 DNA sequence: TGTGCCAGCAGTTACGGTAGGGAGGGGGCCAACGTCCTGACTTTC. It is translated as CASSYGREGANVLTF.

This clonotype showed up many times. This chain's CDR3 is CASSLGTGGARAFF. In DNA form, the CDR3 reads TGTGCCAGCAGCTTGGGGACAGGGGGCGCAAGAGCTTTCTTT. V and J are TRBV5-6 and TRBJ1-1; TRBD1 agrees at 11 bases. This CDR3 region has 14 residues. From germline, CDR1 is SGHDT and CDR2 YYEEEE. V shed 0 bases, J shed 10 bases, and the junction held 5 bases outside the gene matches.

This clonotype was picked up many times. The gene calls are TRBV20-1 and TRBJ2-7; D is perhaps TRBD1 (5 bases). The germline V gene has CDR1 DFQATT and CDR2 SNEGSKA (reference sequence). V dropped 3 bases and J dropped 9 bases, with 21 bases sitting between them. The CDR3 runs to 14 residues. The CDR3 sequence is CSARGLGPSPAQYF. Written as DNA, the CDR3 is TGCAGTGCTAGGGGATTGGGGCCCTCCCCTGCGCAGTACTTC.

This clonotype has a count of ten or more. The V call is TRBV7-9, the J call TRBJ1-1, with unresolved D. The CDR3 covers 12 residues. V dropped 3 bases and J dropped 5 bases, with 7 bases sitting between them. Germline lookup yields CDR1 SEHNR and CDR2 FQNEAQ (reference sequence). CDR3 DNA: TGTGCCAGCAGCTTTAGCGGTACTGAAGCTTTCTTT. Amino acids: CASSFSGTEAFF. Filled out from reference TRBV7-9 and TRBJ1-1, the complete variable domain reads DTGVSQNPRHKITKRGQNVTFRCDPISEHNRLYWYRQTLGQGPEFLTYFQNEAQLEKSRLLSDRFSAERPKGSFSTLEIQRTEQGDSAMYLCASSFSGTEAFFGQGTRLTVV.

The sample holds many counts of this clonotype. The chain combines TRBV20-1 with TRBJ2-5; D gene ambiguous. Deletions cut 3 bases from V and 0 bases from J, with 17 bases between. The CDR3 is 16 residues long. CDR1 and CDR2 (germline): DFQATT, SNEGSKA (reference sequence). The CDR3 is CSARGDLSRNQETQYF. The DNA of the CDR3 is TGCAGTGCTAGGGGCGATCTCTCGAGAAACCAAGAGACCCAGTACTTC.

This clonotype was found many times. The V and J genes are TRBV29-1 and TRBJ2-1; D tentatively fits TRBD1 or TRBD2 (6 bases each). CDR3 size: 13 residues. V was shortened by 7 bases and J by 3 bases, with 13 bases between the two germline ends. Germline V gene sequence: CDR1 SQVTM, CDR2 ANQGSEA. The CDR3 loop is CSARGPFYNEQFF. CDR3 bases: TGCAGCGCACGGGGGCCCTTCTACAATGAGCAGTTCTTC.

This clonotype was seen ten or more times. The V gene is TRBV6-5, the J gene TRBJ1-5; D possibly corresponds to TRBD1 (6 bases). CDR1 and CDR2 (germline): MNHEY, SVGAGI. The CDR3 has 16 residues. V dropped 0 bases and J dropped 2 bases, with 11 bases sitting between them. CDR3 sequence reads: CASSYSAGAGNQPQHF. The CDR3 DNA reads TGTGCCAGCAGTTACTCGGCAGGGGCGGGCAATCAGCCCCAGCATTTT.

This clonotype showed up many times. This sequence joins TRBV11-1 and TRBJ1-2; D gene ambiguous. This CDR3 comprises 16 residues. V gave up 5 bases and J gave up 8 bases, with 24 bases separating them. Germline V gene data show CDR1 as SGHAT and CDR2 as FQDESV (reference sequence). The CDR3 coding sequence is TGTGCCAGCAGCCTCACGGACGGAGTTCCCCATCGGGGCTACACCTTC. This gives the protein CASSLTDGVPHRGYTF.

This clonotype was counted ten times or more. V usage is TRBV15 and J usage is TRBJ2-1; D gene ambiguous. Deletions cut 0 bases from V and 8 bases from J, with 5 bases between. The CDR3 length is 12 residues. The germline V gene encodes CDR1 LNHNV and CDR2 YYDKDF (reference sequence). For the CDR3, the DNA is TGTGCCACCAGCAGAGAAGGAGATGAGCAGTTCTTC. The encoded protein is CATSREGDEQFF.

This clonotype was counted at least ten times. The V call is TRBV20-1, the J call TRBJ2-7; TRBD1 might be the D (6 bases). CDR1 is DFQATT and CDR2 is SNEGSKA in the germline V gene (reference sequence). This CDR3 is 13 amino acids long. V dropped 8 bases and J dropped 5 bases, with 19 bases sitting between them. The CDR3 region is CSTTTAWDNEQYF. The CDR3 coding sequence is TGCAGTACCACCACAGCTTGGGACAACGAGCAGTACTTC.

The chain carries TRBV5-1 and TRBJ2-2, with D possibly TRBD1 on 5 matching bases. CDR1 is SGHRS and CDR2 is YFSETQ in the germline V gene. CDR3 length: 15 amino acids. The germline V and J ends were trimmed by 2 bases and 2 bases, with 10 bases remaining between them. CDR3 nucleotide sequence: TGCGCCAGCAGCTTTTTAGGGGCCAACACCGGGGAGCTGTTTTTT. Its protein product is CASSFLGANTGELFF.

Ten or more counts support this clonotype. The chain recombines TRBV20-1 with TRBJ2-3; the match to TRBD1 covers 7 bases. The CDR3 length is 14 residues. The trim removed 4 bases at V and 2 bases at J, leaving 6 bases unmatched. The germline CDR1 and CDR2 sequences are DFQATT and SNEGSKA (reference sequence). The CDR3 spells CSATGTDVTDTQYF. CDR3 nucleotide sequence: TGCAGTGCTACCGGGACAGATGTCACAGATACGCAGTATTTT.

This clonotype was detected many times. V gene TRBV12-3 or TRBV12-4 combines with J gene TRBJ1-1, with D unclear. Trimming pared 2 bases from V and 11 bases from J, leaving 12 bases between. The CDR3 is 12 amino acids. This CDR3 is CASSLMNQGAFF. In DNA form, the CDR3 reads TGTGCCAGCAGTTTAATGAATCAAGGGGCTTTCTTT.

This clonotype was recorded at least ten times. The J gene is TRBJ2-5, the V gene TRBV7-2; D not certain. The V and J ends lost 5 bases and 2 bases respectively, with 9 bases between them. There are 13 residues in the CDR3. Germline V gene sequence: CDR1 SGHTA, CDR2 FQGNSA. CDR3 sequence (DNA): TGTGCCAGCAGCCCTGACCAACAAGAGACCCAGTACTTC. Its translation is CASSPDQQETQYF.

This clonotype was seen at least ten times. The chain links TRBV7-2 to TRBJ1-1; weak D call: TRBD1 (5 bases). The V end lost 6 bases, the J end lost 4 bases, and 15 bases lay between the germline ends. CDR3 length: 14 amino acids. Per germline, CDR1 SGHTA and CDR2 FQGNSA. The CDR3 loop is CASRRDRGGTEAFF. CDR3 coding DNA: TGTGCCAGCAGGCGCGACCGGGGGGGCACTGAAGCTTTCTTT.

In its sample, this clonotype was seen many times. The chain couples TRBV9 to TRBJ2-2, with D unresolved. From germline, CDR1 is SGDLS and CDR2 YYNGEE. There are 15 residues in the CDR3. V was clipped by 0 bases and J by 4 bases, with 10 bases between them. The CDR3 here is CASSVVMGSTGELFF. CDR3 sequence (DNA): TGTGCCAGCAGCGTAGTTATGGGGTCCACCGGGGAGCTGTTTTTT.

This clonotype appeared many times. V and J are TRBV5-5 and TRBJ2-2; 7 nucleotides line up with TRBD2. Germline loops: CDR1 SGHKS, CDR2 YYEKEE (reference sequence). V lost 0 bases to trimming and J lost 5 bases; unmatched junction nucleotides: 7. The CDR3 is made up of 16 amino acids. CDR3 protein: CASSLVDTSVTGELFF. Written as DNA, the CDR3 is TGTGCCAGCAGCTTGGTTGATACTAGCGTGACCGGGGAGCTGTTTTTT. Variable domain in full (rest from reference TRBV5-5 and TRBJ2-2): DAGVTQSPTHLIKTRGQQVTLRCSPISGHKSVSWYQQVLGQGPQFIFQYYEKEERGRGNFPDRFSARQFPNYSSELNVNALLLGDSALYLCASSLVDTSVTGELFFGEGSRLTVL.

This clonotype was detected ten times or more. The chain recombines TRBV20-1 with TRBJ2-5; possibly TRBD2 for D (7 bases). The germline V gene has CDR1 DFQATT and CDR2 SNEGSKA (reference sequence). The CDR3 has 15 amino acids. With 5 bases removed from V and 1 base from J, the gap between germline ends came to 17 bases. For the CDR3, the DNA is TGCAGTGCTCTTCAGGCGGCGGGGGCCCAAGAGACCCAGTACTTC. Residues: CSALQAAGAQETQYF.

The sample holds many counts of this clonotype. CDR3 sequence: CASSYALRLAGGRLEQFF. The DNA for the CDR3 is TGTGCCAGCAGTTACGCCCTCCGACTAGCGGGGGGCAGGCTTGAGCAGTTCTTC. This rearrangement joins TRBV6-2 or TRBV6-3 to TRBJ2-1; the match to TRBD2 covers 13 bases. There are 18 residues in the CDR3. Germline CDR1 is MNHEY and CDR2 is SVGEGT. The junction had 13 bases not matched to a gene; V was cut back by 2 bases and J by 9 bases.

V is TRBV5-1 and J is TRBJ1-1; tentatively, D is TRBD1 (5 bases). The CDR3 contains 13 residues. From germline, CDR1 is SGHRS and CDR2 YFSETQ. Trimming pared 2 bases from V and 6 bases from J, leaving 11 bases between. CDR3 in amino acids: CASSLNGAAEAFF. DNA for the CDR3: TGCGCCAGCAGCTTAAACGGGGCGGCTGAAGCTTTCTTT.

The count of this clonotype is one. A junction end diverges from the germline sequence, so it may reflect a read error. The CDR3: CSASPWGYEQF. The CDR3 bases are TGCAGTGCTAGCCCGTGGGGATATGAGCAGTTC. The J gene is TRBJ2-1, the V gene TRBV20-1, with D unclear. The CDR3 has 11 residues. Germline values: CDR1 DFQATT, CDR2 SNEGSKA (reference sequence).

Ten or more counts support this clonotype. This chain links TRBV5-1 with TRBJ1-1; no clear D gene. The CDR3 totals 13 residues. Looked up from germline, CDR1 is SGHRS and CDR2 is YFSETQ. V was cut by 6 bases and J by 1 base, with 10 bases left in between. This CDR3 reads CASKTSPNTEAFF. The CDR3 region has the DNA TGCGCCAGCAAAACGTCACCGAACACTGAAGCTTTCTTT.

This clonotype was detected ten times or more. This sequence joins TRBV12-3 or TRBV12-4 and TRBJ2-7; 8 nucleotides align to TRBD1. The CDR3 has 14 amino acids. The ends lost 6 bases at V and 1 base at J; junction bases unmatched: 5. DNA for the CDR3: TGTGCCAGCAGCAACAGGGGGTATTCCTACGAGCAGTACTTC. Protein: CASSNRGYSYEQYF.

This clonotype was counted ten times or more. In nucleotides, the CDR3 is TGTGCCAGCAGTTACTCAGGTATCTCCTACGAGCAGTACTTC. Translating gives CASSYSGISYEQYF. This rearrangement joins TRBV6-5 to TRBJ2-7; D not certain. Germline CDR1 reads MNHEY; CDR2 reads SVGAGI. Trimming removed 0 bases at V and 0 bases at J, with 6 bases between. CDR3 length: 14 amino acids.